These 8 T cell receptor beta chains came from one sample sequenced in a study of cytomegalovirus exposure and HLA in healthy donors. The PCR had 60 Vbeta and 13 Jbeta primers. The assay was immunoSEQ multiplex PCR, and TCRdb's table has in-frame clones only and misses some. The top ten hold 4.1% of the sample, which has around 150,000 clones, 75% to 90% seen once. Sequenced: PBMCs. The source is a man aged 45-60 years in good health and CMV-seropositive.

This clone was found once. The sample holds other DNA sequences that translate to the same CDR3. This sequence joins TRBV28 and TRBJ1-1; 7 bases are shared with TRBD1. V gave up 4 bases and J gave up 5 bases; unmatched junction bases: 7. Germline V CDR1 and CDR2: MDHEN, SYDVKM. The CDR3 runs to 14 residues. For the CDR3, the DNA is TGTGCCAGCAGTTCCGACAGGGCACCAACTGAAGCTTTCTTT. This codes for CASSSDRAPTEAFF.

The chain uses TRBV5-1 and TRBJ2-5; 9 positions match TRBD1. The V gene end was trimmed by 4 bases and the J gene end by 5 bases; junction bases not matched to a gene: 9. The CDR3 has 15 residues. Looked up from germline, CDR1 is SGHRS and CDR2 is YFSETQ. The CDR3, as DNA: TGCGCCAGCAGCAGTAACAGGGGGCTAGGGGAGACCCAGTACTTC. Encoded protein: CASSSNRGLGETQYF.

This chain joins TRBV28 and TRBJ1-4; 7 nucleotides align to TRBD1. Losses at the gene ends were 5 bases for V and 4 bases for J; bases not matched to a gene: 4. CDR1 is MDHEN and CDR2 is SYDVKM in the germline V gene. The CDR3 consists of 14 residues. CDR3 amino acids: CASSAGTVNEKLFF. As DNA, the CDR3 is TGTGCCAGCAGTGCCGGGACAGTTAATGAAAAACTGTTTTTT.

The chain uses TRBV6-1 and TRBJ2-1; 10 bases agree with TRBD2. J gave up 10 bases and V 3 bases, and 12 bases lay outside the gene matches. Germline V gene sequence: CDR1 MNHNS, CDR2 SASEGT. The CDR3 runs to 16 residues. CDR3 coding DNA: TGTGCCAGCAGTGAGAGGGCTAGCGGGAGTTTTAGGGAGCAGTTCTTC. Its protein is CASSERASGSFREQFF.

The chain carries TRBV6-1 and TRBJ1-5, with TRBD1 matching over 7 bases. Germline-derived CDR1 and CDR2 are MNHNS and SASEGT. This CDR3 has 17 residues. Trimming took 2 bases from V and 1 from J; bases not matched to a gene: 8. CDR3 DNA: TGTGCCAGCAGTGAAATCCAGACAGGGAGGAGCAATCAGCCCCAGCATTTT. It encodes CASSEIQTGRSNQPQHF.

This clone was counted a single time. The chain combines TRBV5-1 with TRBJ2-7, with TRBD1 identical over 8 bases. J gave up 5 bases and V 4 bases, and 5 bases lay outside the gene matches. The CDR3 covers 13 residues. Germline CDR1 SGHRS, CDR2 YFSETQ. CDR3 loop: CASSRDRSHEQYF. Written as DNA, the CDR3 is TGCGCCAGCAGCCGGGACAGGTCCCACGAGCAGTACTTC.

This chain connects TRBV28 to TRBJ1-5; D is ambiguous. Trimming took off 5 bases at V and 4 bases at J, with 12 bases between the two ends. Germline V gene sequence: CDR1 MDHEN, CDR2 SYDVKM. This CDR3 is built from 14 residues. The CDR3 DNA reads TGTGCCAGCAGTGCACCCGCCAGAAATCAGCCCCAGCATTTT. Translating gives CASSAPARNQPQHF.

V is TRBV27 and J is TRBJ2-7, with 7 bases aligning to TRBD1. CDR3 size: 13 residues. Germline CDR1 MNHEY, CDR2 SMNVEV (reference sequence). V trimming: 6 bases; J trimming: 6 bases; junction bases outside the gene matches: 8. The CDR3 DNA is TGTGCCAGCAGGGGGCAGGGGGACCCCGAGCAGTACTTC. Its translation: CASRGQGDPEQYF.